The source of this T cell receptor beta chain is a study of blood T cell repertoires in COVID-19. Study information: The United States, Italy and Spain were the sources of the acute and convalescent COVID-19 samples. PBMCs, B-cell-depleted T cells, or T cells provided the cDNA or gDNA that made up the material.

The V gene lost 0 bases and the J gene lost 6 bases, with 15 bases spanning the gap. The CDR3 runs to 14 residues. Germline CDR1 and CDR2: GTSNPN and SVGIG (reference sequence). TCRdb's table, derived via immunoSEQ multiplex PCR, lists solely in-frame clones and lacks some. The sample has about 14,000 clones, around 69% seen once. The chain couples TRBV30 to TRBJ2-7, with D unclear. Sequenced sample: peripheral blood. The source of this sequence is a boy between 2 and 10 years old with active or convalescent COVID-19. This CDR3 reads CAWSVPPGALEQYF. For the CDR3, the DNA is TGTGCCTGGAGTGTACCTCCAGGCGCCCTCGAGCAGTACTTC.